The sequence of this T cell receptor beta chain was determined in a study of naive and memory T cell subsets. Study-level results: Diversity fell and Gini index rose from naive through CM, EM, EMRA. Over 85% of naive TCR sequences appeared only once, unlike memory subsets. A few larger clonotypes appeared in naive repertoires, especially CD8, possibly memory cells re-expressing CD45RA.

This clonotype was counted ten times or more. As yet, its antigen is unknown. Germline CDR1 is DFQATT and CDR2 is SNEGSKA (reference sequence). The V and J ends lost 3 bases and 4 bases respectively, with 8 bases between them. The CDR3 is made up of 12 amino acids. Both TRBC1 and TRBC2 were covered by a beta constant-region primer of two equimolar oligonucleotides. The ligated cDNA underwent four PCR rounds using SP2 and nested alpha and beta constant-region primers. TCRdb re-analysed the UMI-ligation and nested PCR reads in MiXCR, keeping a single row per CDR3 protein. Among 90,000 to 120,000 distinct CDR3 sequences, roughly 15% were seen once, and the ten largest hold around 2.8%. CD4 T cells were positively selected, then CD8 T cells from the CD4-negative fraction.

V and J are TRBV20-1 and TRBJ2-3; no clear D gene. Sample: naive CD8+ T cells from blood. The clonotype comes from a human donor in good health. CDR3 sequence: CSARMGADTQYF. Written as DNA, the CDR3 is TGCAGTGCTAGGATGGGCGCAGATACGCAGTATTTT.